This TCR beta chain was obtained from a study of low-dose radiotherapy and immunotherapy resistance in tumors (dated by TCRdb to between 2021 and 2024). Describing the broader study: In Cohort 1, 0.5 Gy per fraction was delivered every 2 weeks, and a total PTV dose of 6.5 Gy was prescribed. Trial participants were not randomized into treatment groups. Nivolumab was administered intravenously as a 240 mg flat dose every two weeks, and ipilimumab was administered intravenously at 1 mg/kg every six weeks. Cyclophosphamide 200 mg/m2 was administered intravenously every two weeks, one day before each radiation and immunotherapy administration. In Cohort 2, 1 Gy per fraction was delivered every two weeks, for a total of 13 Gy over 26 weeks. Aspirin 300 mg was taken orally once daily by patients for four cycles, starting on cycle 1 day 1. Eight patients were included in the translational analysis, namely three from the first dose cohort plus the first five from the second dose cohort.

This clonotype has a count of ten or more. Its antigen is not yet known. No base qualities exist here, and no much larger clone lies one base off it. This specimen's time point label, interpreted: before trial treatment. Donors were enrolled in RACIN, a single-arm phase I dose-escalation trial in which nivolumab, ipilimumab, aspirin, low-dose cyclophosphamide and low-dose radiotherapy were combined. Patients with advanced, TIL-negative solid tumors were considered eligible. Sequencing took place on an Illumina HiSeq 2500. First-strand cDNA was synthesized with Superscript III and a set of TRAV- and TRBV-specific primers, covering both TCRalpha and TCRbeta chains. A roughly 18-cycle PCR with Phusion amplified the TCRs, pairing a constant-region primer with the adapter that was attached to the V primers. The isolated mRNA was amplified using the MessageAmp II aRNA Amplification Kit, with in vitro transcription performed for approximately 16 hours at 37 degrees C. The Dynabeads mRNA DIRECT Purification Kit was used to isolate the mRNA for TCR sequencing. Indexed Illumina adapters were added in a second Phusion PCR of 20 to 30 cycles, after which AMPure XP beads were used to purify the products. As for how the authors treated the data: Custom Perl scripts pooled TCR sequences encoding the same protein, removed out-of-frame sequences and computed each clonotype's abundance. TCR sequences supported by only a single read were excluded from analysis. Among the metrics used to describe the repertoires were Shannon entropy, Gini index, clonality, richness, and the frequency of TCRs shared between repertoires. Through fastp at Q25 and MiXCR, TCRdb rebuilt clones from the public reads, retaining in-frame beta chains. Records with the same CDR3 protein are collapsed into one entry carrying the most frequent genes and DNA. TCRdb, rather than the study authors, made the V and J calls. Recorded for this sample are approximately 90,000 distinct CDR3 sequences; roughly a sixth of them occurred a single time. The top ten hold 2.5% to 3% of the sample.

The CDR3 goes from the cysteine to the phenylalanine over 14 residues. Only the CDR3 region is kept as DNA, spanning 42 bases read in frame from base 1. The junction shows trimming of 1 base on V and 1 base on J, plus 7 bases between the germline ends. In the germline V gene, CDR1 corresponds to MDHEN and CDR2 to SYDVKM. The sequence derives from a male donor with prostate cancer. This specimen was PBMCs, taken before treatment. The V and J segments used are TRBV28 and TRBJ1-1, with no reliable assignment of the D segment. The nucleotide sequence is TGTGCCAGCAGTTTATCGGGCTGGAACACTGAAGCTTTCTTT. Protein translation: CASSLSGWNTEAFF.